The 27 T cell receptor beta chains in this list originate from one sample, sequenced in a study of Ad26.COV2.S vaccination and SARS-CoV-2 variants. TCRdb's copy holds only in-frame clones and misses some; the assay was immunoSEQ multiplex PCR. The sample yields hundreds of thousands of clones, 80% to 90% seen once. Treatment defined: roughly 18 received Ad26.COV2.S at low or high dose, single or two shots; several received placebo; per-sample allocation not given. Each sample was drawn 63 days after the first injection (of vaccine or placebo). Sample: peripheral blood, taken in a trial of Ad26.COV2.S vaccine versus placebo. These receptors originate from a person aged 18-65 years who received the Ad26.COV2.S COVID-19 vaccine or a placebo.

This chain connects TRBV28 to TRBJ2-7; 11 bases align to TRBD1. The V gene's germline CDR1 is MDHEN and CDR2 SYDVKM. The V segment lost 6 bases and the J segment 0 bases; nucleotides outside the gene matches: 1. CDR3 length: 14 amino acids. CDR3 protein: CASRGQGASYEQYF. In DNA form, the CDR3 reads TGTGCCAGCAGAGGACAGGGGGCCTCCTACGAGCAGTACTTC.

This clone was seen just once. The rearrangement uses TRBV10-3 and TRBJ2-1, with 8 bases that match TRBD1. The CDR3 consists of 15 residues. Looked up from germline, CDR1 is ENHRY and CDR2 is SYGVKD. Trimming at V came to 10 bases and at J to 2 bases, leaving 10 bases not matched to a gene. The CDR3 sequence: CATTRGQETYNEQFF. The CDR3 DNA follows: TGTGCCACGACGAGGGGACAGGAAACCTACAATGAGCAGTTCTTC.

This clone has a handful of counts. The chain carries TRBV5-1 and TRBJ1-2; D is possibly TRBD1 (5 bases). V was shortened by 4 bases and J by 0 bases, with 16 bases between the two germline ends. CDR1 is SGHRS, CDR2 YFSETQ, per germline. This CDR3 is 16 amino acids long. CDR3 loop: CASSQGLRDSNYGYTF. The CDR3 nucleotides read TGCGCCAGCAGCCAGGGACTTCGAGACTCTAACTATGGCTACACCTTC.

This clone was seen more than once but under ten times. The chain links TRBV6-2 or TRBV6-3 to TRBJ2-2, with a possible D match to TRBD2 (6 bases). This CDR3 region has 15 residues. Trimming pared 4 bases from V and 4 bases from J, leaving 13 bases between. The germline V gene has CDR1 MNHEY and CDR2 SVGEGT. The CDR3 sequence: CASSLSRGITGELFF. CDR3 DNA: TGTGCCAGCAGTTTATCACGGGGGATCACCGGGGAGCTGTTTTTT.

V is TRBV5-6 and J is TRBJ2-1; D may be TRBD1 or TRBD2 (6 bases each). The CDR3 runs 15 residues. With 0 bases removed from V and 2 bases from J, the gap between germline ends came to 9 bases. Germline values: CDR1 SGHDT, CDR2 YYEEEE. The CDR3 reads CASSLEGGTYNEQFF. The CDR3 nucleotides are TGTGCCAGCAGCTTGGAGGGGGGAACCTACAATGAGCAGTTCTTC.

The chain is built from TRBV28 and TRBJ1-2, with D perhaps matching TRBD1 (5 bases). Germline V gene data show CDR1 as MDHEN and CDR2 as SYDVKM. The CDR3 totals 15 residues. The germline V and J ends were trimmed by 5 bases and 2 bases, with 15 bases remaining between them. CDR3 coding DNA: TGTGCCAGCAGTCTTACAGGACCACGCAACTATGGCTACACCTTC. Amino acids: CASSLTGPRNYGYTF.

The gene calls are TRBV7-8 and TRBJ1-5; no clear D gene. V was trimmed by 5 bases and J by 4 bases, leaving 12 bases between them. Germline-derived CDR1 and CDR2 are SGHVS and FQNEAQ. CDR3 length: 14 amino acids. Here the CDR3 reads CASSAFIDNQPQHF. In DNA, the CDR3 is TGTGCCAGCAGCGCCTTTATCGATAATCAGCCCCAGCATTTT. Full variable domain (outside the CDR3, taken from reference TRBV7-8 and TRBJ1-5): GAGVSQSPRYKVAKRGQDVALRCDPISGHVSLFWYQQALGQGPEFLTYFQNEAQLDKSGLPSDRFFAERPEGSVSTLKIQRTQQEDSAVYLCASSAFIDNQPQHFGDGTRLSIL.

The gene calls are TRBV19 and TRBJ2-7; D gene uncertain. From germline, CDR1 is LNHDA and CDR2 SQIVND (reference sequence). V was trimmed by 1 base and J by 1 base, leaving 5 bases between them. There are 13 residues in the CDR3. Here the CDR3 reads CASSIAISYEQYF. The CDR3 coding sequence is TGTGCCAGTAGTATAGCAATTTCCTACGAGCAGTACTTC.

J is TRBJ2-1 and V is TRBV3-1 (or the pseudogene TRBV3-2); 8 nucleotides agree with TRBD2. Germline V gives CDR1 LGHDT, CDR2 YNNKEL (reference sequence). The V segment lost 1 base and the J segment 4 bases; nucleotides outside the gene matches: 0. CDR3 length: 14 residues. The CDR3 region is CASSQAGGYNEQFF. Written as DNA, the CDR3 is TGTGCCAGCAGCCAAGCGGGGGGGTACAATGAGCAGTTCTTC.

This clone was counted only a few times. This CDR3 is also generated by other DNA sequences in the sample. V and J are TRBV5-6 and TRBJ1-2, with D possibly TRBD1 on 5 matching bases. The germline V gene has CDR1 SGHDT and CDR2 YYEEEE. The CDR3 runs to 13 residues. The V end lost 4 bases, the J end lost 1 base, and 8 bases lay between the germline ends. The CDR3: CASSPGRNYGYTF. The CDR3 DNA reads TGTGCCAGCAGCCCGGGACGTAACTATGGCTACACCTTC.

The chain recombines TRBV10-1 with TRBJ2-3, with a weak D call TRBD2 (7 bases). V was clipped by 4 bases and J by 6 bases, with 14 bases between them. The V gene's germline CDR1 is WNHNN and CDR2 SYGVQD (reference sequence). The CDR3 length is 14 residues. CDR3 loop: CASSVGGLADTQYF. The CDR3 nucleotides read TGCGCCAGCAGTGTCGGGGGGCTGGCCGATACGCAGTATTTT.

V and J are TRBV11-2 and TRBJ2-1, with a weak D call TRBD2 (7 bases). The germline gives CDR1 SGHAT, CDR2 FQNNGV. The CDR3 has 17 amino acids. The ends were cut back, 2 bases at V and 6 bases at J, with 20 bases in the middle. Here the CDR3 reads CASSLSRWGGQINEQFF. In DNA form, the CDR3 reads TGTGCCAGCAGCTTAAGTCGGTGGGGGGGACAAATCAATGAGCAGTTCTTC.

This chain joins TRBV29-1 and TRBJ2-5; TRBD2 matches at 7 bases. CDR1 is SQVTM, CDR2 ANQGSEA, per germline. The trim removed 2 bases at V and 1 base at J, leaving 7 bases unmatched. This CDR3 is built from 15 residues. The CDR3 loop is CSVEYPGRTQETQYF. CDR3 sequence (DNA): TGCAGCGTTGAATACCCCGGGAGGACCCAAGAGACCCAGTACTTC.

DNA of the CDR3: TGTGCCAGCAGTTACTCGAGGGGCCGCTCCTACGAGCAGTACTTC. Protein sequence: CASSYSRGRSYEQYF. The chain combines TRBV6-5 with TRBJ2-7, with D perhaps matching TRBD1 or TRBD2 (5 bases each). Germline loops: CDR1 MNHEY, CDR2 SVGAGI. The CDR3 runs 15 residues. V was trimmed by 0 bases and J by 0 bases, leaving 9 bases between them.

With respect to this clone: This specimen includes other DNA sequences encoding the same CDR3. This chain joins TRBV12-3 or TRBV12-4 and TRBJ2-7; D may match TRBD1 or TRBD2 (5 bases each). CDR3 length: 13 residues. V lost 3 bases and J lost 3, with 9 bases in between. CDR3 amino acids: CASSFGTHYEQYF. CDR3 coding DNA: TGTGCCAGCAGTTTTGGGACGCACTACGAGCAGTACTTC.

The genes are TRBV10-3 and TRBJ2-5; 7 positions agree with TRBD1. V dropped 6 bases and J dropped 2; count of bases not matched to a gene: 6. The CDR3 sequence is 14 residues long. Germline V gene data show CDR1 as ENHRY and CDR2 as SYGVKD. DNA for the CDR3: TGTGCCATCAGAAAAGGGACAGAGCAAGAGACCCAGTACTTC. This sequence encodes CAIRKGTEQETQYF.

This chain uses TRBV7-2 with TRBJ2-1; 10 bases are a match to TRBD2. Trimming cost V 6 bases and J 8 bases; bases outside gene matches: 10. The CDR3 sequence is 15 residues long. In germline, CDR1 is SGHTA, CDR2 FQGNSA. The CDR3 region has the DNA TGTGCCAGCAGTTCTCAAGCGGGAGGGCCAGATGAGCAGTTCTTC. Encoded protein: CASSSQAGGPDEQFF.

This chain links TRBV5-6 with TRBJ2-6; D ambiguous. Trimming shortened V by 1 base and J by 0 bases, and 5 bases separated the two germline ends. The CDR3 consists of 15 residues. Germline-derived CDR1 and CDR2 are SGHDT and YYEEEE. CDR3: CASSLPGSGANVLTF. The CDR3 coding sequence is TGTGCCAGCAGCTTGCCCGGCTCTGGGGCCAACGTCCTGACTTTC.

This sequence joins TRBV6-2 or TRBV6-3 and TRBJ2-1; 9 bases map to TRBD2. The V and J ends lost 1 base and 12 bases, in that order; junction bases with no gene match: 22. Per germline, CDR1 MNHEY and CDR2 SVGEGT. This CDR3 is 19 amino acids long. The CDR3 sequence is CASSYYRGGAMRPPGWQFF. The CDR3 DNA follows: TGTGCCAGCAGTTACTACCGCGGGGGGGCCATGAGGCCCCCGGGTTGGCAGTTCTTC.

The rearrangement links TRBV30 to TRBJ2-1; 14 bases line up with TRBD2. V lost 4 bases and J lost 6; bases outside the gene matches: 11. From germline, CDR1 is GTSNPN and CDR2 SVGIG (reference sequence). The CDR3 consists of 17 residues. CDR3 loop: CAWTGTSGSRGPNEQFF. CDR3 in DNA: TGTGCCTGGACTGGGACTAGCGGGAGCCGAGGACCCAATGAGCAGTTCTTC.

This rearrangement joins TRBV9 to TRBJ1-3; D might be TRBD1 (6 bases). This CDR3 is 14 amino acids long. Germline CDR1 and CDR2: SGDLS and YYNGEE. The V and J ends lost 0 bases and 4 bases respectively, with 8 bases between them. This CDR3 reads CASSVGGLGNTIYF. DNA for the CDR3: TGTGCCAGCAGCGTAGGGGGGCTGGGAAACACCATATATTTT.

The chain carries TRBV4-3 and TRBJ2-1, with D unclear. Trimming removed 4 bases from V and 0 bases from J, with 16 bases in between. This CDR3 comprises 17 residues. The germline CDR1 and CDR2 sequences are LGHNA and YSLEER. The CDR3 is CASSPTSDLSSYNEQFF. DNA of the CDR3: TGCGCCAGCAGCCCGACTTCGGACCTTAGCTCCTACAATGAGCAGTTCTTC.

This chain links TRBV3-1 (or the pseudogene TRBV3-2) with TRBJ2-2, with 8 bases aligning to TRBD1. The CDR3 runs to 16 residues. With 1 base clipped from V and 1 base from J, the junction kept 2 bases outside the gene matches. Germline-derived CDR1 and CDR2 are LGHDT and YNNKEL (reference sequence). The CDR3 DNA reads as TGTGCCAGCAGCCAAGGGACAGGGATGAACACCGGGGAGCTGTTTTTT. This encodes CASSQGTGMNTGELFF.

The chain has TRBV7-6 and TRBJ2-2; D may be TRBD2 (7 bases). Trimming cost V 1 base and J 4 bases, with 19 bases left between them. The V gene's germline CDR1 is SGHVS and CDR2 FNYEAQ. The CDR3 totals 18 residues. The CDR3 region is CASSLVGGGTLSTGELFF. The CDR3 DNA is TGTGCCAGCAGCTTAGTTGGCGGGGGCACCCTAAGCACCGGGGAGCTGTTTTTT.

The rearrangement joins TRBV12-3 or TRBV12-4 to TRBJ1-1; D gene unclear. With 4 bases removed from V and 1 base from J, the gap between germline ends came to 4 bases. The CDR3 is 12 amino acids. In nucleotides, the CDR3 is TGTGCCAGCAGTTATACGAACACTGAAGCTTTCTTT. Its translation: CASSYTNTEAFF.

V gene TRBV5-1 combines with J gene TRBJ2-5, with 7 nucleotides matching TRBD2. V lost 2 bases, J lost 3 bases, and 4 bases stayed unmatched. The CDR3 runs 14 residues. The germline CDR1 and CDR2 sequences are SGHRS and YFSETQ. CDR3: CASSLAGPKETQYF. The CDR3 DNA reads TGCGCCAGCAGCTTAGCGGGACCAAAAGAGACCCAGTACTTC.

J is TRBJ1-1 and V is TRBV28; D unresolved. CDR1 and CDR2 from the germline V gene are MDHEN and SYDVKM. The CDR3 sequence is 14 residues long. The V gene lost 4 bases and the J gene lost 1 base, with 10 bases spanning the gap. The CDR3 loop reads CASSSPGENTEAFF. Written as DNA, the CDR3 is TGTGCCAGCAGTTCCCCCGGGGAGAACACTGAAGCTTTCTTT.